This T cell receptor beta chain was profiled in a study of blood T cell repertoires in COVID-19. The wider study: The origin of the acute and convalescent COVID-19 samples was the United States, Italy and Spain. Sources were T cells, B-cell-depleted T cells, or PBMCs; the material itself was cDNA or gDNA.

In its sample, this clone was seen a few times. V dropped 2 bases and J dropped 7; count of bases not matched to a gene: 6. Per the germline V gene, CDR1 is SGHTA and CDR2 is FQGTGA. CDR3 length: 14 amino acids. Original data processing: Amplification with reference gene primers provided the estimates of nucleated cell counts. The data were produced by immunoSEQ multiplex PCR, yet TCRdb's version contains in-frame clones alone and is incomplete. Clonal size and the V and J genes are those of that table, whereas D and trimming came from the DNA. The table has about 300,000 clones, about 89% seen once. The receptor comes from a man aged 18 to 30 who had recovered from COVID-19. The specimen sequenced was peripheral blood. This chain joins TRBV7-3 and TRBJ1-2; 8 nucleotides align to TRBD1. The CDR3 is CASSLGRGQGGYTF. The CDR3 DNA reads as TGTGCCAGCAGCTTAGGCAGGGGGCAGGGTGGCTACACCTTC.